The source of this TCR beta chain is a study of monozygotic twins with inflammatory bowel disease. Donors each gave around 2.6 ml of blood. In germline, CDR1 is LNHDA, CDR2 SQIVND (reference sequence). CDR3 size: 15 residues. UMIs bearing a 6-nucleotide sample barcode were added through template switching. Amplification used two nested PCRs: around 17 cycles, then about 10 cycles, on TCRalpha/TCRbeta cDNA. No DNA is given; TCRdb re-called the 5' RACE reads and lists each CDR3 protein once. Its clone listing holds around 450,000 distinct CDR3 sequences. This receptor was obtained from a human donor with ulcerative colitis or Crohn's disease, or a healthy co-twin of an affected twin (not recorded which). The rearrangement uses TRBV19 and TRBJ1-2; the D gene TCRdb calls, TRBD1, cannot be checked with no DNA. The sample was blood. The CDR3 loop is CASGWGDRSNYGYTF.